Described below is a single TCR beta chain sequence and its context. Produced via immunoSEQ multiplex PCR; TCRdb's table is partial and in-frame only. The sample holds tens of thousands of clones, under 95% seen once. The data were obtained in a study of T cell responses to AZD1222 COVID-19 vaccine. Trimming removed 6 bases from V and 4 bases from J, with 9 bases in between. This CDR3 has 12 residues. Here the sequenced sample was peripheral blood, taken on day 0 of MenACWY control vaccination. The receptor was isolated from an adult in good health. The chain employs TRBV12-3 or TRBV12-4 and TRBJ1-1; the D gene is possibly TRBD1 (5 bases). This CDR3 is CASSLTATEAFF. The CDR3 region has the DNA TGTGCCAGCAGCTTGACAGCCACTGAAGCTTTCTTT.